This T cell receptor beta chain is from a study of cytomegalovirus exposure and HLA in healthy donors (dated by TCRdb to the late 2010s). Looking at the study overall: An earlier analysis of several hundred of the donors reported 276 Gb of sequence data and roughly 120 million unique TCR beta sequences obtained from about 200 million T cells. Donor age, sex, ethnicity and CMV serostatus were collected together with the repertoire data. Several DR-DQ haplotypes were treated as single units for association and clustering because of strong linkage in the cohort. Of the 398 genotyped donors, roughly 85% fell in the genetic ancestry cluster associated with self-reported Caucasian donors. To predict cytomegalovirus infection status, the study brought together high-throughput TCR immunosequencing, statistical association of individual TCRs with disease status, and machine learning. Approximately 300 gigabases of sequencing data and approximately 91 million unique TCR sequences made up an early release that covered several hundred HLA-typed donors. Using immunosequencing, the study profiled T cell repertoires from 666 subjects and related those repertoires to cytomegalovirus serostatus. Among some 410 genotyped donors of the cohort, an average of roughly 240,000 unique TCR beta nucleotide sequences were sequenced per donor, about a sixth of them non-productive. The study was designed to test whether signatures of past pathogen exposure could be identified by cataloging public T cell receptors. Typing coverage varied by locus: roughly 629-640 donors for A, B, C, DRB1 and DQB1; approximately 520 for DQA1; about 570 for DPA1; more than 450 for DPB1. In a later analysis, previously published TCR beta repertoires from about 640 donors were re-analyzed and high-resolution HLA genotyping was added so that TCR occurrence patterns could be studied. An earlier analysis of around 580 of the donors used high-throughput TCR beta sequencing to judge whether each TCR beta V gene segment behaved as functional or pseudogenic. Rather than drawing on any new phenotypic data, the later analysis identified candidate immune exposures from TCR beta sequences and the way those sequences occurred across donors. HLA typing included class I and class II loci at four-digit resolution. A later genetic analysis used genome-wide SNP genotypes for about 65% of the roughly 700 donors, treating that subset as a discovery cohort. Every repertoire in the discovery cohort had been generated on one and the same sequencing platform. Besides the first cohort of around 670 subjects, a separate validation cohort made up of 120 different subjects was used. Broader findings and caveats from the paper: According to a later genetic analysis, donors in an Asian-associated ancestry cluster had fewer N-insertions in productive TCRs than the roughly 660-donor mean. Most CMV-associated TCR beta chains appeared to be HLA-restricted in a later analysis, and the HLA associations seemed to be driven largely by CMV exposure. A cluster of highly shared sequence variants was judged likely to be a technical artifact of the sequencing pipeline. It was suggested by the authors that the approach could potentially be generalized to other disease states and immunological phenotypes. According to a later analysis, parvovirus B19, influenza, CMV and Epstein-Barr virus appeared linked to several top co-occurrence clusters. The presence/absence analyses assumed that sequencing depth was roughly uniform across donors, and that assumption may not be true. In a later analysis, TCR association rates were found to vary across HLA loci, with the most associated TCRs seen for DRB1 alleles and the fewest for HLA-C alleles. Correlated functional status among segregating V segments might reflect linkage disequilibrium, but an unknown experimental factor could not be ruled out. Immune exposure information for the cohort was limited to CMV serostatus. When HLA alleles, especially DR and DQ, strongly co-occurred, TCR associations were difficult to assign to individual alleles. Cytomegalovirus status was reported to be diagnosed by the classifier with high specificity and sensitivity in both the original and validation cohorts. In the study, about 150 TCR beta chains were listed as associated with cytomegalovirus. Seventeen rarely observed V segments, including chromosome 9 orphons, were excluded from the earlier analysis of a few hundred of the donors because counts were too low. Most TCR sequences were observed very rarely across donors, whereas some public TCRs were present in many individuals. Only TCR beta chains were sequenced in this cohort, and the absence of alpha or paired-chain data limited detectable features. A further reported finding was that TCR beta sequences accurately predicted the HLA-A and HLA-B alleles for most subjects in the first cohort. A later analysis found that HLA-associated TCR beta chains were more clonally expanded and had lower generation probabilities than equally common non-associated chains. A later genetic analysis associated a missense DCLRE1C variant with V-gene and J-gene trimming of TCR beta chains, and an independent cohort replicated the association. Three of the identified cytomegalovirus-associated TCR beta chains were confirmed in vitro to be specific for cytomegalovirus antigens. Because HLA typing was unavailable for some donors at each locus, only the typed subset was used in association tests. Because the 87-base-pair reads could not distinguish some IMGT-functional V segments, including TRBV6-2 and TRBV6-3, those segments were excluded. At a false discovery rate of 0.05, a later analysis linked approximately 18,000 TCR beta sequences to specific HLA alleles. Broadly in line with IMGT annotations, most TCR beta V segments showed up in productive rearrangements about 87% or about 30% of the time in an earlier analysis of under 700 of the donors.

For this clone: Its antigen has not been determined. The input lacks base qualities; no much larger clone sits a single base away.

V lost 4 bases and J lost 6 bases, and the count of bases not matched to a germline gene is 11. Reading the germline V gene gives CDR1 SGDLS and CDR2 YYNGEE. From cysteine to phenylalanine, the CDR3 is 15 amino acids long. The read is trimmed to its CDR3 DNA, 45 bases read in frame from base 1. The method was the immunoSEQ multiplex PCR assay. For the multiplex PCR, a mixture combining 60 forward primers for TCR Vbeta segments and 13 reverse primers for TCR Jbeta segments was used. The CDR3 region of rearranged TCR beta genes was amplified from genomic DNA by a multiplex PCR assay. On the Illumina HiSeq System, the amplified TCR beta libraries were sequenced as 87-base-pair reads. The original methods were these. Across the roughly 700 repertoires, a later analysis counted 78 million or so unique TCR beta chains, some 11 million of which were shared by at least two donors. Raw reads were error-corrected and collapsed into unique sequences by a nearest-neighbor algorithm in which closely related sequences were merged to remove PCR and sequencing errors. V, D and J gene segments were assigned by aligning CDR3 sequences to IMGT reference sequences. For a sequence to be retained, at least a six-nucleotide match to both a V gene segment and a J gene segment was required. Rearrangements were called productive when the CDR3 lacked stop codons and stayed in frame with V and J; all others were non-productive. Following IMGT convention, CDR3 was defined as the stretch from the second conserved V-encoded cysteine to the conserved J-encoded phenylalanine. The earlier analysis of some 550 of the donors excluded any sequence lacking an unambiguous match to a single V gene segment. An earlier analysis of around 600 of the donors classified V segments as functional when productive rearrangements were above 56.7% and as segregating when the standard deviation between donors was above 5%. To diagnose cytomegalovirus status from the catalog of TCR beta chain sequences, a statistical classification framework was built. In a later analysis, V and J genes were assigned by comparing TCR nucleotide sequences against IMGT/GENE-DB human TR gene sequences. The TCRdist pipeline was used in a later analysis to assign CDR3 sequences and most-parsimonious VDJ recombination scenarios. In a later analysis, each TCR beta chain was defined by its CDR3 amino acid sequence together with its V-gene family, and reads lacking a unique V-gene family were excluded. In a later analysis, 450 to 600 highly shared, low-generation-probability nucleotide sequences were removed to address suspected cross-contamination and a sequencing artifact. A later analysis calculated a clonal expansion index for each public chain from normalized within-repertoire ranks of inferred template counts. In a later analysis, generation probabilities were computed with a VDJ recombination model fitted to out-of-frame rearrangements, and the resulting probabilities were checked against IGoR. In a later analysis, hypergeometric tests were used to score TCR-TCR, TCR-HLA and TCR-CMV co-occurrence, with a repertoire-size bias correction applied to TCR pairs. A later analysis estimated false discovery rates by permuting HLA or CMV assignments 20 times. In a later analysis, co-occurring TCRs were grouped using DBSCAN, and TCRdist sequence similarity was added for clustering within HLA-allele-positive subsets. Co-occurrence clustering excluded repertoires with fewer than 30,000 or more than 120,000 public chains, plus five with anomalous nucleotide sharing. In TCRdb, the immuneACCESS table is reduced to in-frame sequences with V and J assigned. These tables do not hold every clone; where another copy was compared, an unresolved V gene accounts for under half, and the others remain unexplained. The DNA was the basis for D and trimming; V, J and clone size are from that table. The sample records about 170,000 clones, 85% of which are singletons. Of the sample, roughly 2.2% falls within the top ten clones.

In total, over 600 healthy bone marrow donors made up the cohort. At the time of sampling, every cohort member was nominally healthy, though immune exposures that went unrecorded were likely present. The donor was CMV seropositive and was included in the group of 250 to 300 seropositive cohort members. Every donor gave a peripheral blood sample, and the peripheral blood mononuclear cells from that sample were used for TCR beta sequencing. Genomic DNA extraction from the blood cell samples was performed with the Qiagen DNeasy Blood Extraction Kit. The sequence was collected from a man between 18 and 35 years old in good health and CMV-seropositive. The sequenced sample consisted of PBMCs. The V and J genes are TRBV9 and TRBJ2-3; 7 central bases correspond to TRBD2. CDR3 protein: CASSLVAGKEDTQYF. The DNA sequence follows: TGTGCCAGCAGCCTAGTAGCGGGTAAGGAGGATACGCAGTATTTT.